This T cell receptor beta chain comes out of a study of control samples from healthy donors and cancer patients. TCRdb's copy holds only in-frame clones and misses some; the assay was immunoSEQ multiplex PCR. Found here are under 150,000 clones, 85% to 95% of them singletons; the top ten hold about 2.6%. Per the germline V gene, CDR1 is MNHEY and CDR2 is SVGEGT. This CDR3 has 15 amino acids. V lost 5 bases and J lost 6; bases outside the gene matches: 8. The chain employs TRBV6-2 or TRBV6-3 and TRBJ1-2, with 11 bases that match TRBD1. The source material was blood. The clonotype comes from a man younger than 45 in good health. The CDR3 DNA follows: TGTGCCAGCAGTCGACCGGGACAGGGGGTACATGGCTACACCTTC. Amino acids: CASSRPGQGVHGYTF.